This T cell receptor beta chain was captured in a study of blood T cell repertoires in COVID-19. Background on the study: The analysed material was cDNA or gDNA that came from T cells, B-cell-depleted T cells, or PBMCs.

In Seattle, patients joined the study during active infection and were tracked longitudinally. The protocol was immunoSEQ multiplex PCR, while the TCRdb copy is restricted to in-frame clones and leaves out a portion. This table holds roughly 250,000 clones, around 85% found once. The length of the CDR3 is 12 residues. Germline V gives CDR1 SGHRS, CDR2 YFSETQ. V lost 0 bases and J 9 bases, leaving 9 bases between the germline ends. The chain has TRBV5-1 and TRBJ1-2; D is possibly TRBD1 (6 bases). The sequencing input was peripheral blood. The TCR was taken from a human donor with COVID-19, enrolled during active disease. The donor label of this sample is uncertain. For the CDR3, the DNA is TGCGCCAGCAGCTTGGTAAGGGACAGCTACACCTTC. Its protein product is CASSLVRDSYTF.